This TCR beta chain appears in the sequencing data of a study of cytomegalovirus exposure and HLA in healthy donors. Regarding the study as a whole: Cytomegalovirus-associated TCR beta chains were listed, numbering some 170. The authors later found HLA-associated TCR beta chains more clonally expanded than equally common others.

The CDR3 totals 14 residues. Germline V gene sequence: CDR1 LNHDA, CDR2 SQIVND (reference sequence). The V segment lost 5 bases and the J segment 2 bases; nucleotides outside the gene matches: 6. The PCR ran on 60 Vbeta and 13 Jbeta primers. Original processing notes: The count from a later analysis was tens of millions of unique TCR beta chains, roughly 11 million of them shared. The method was immunoSEQ multiplex PCR; TCRdb's version includes in-frame clones alone and lacks a portion of them. The V and J calls and clone size are taken from that table; D and trimming were inferred from the DNA. The sample holds about 140,000 clones, roughly four fifths seen once. In nominal health when sampled, donors likely had unrecorded immune exposures nonetheless. Concerning this clone itself: No antigen is known for it.

The sample was PBMCs. The chain links TRBV19 to TRBJ2-7; TRBD1 aligns across 7 bases. This TCR derives from a man between 18 and 29 years old in good health and CMV-seropositive. The CDR3 region is CASSPSDRPYEQYF. CDR3 bases: TGTGCCAGTAGTCCTTCGGACAGGCCCTACGAGCAGTACTTC.